A single sample gave rise to the 6 T cell receptor beta chains below, sequenced in a study of T cell responses to AZD1222 COVID-19 vaccine. Data came from immunoSEQ multiplex PCR; TCRdb stores just in-frame clones and leaves some out. The sample includes approximately 97,000 clones, roughly nine tenths of them seen just once. This sample comprised peripheral blood, obtained on day 0 of AZD1222 vaccination. These receptors came from an adult in good health.

This chain uses TRBV10-3 with TRBJ1-5; TRBD1 aligns across 10 bases. The ends lost 4 bases at V and 5 bases at J; junction bases unmatched: 2. This CDR3 contains 14 residues. The germline V gene encodes CDR1 ENHRY and CDR2 SYGVKD. The CDR3, as DNA: TGTGCCATCAGTGGGACAGGGGGGGATCAGCCCCAGCATTTT. Its translation is CAISGTGGDQPQHF.

The V gene is TRBV5-1, the J gene TRBJ2-7; 9 bases agree with TRBD2. Germline V gene lookup returns CDR1 SGHRS and CDR2 YFSETQ. This CDR3 comprises 16 residues. V dropped 0 bases and J dropped 5; count of bases not matched to a gene: 9. The CDR3 nucleotides are TGCGCCAGCAGCTTGGCCGGCGGGAGGGCCGGGGACGAGCAGTACTTC. Its protein is CASSLAGGRAGDEQYF.

The chain combines TRBV6-2 or TRBV6-3 with TRBJ2-7; D is ambiguous. This CDR3 is built from 13 residues. V gave up 0 bases and J gave up 2 bases, with 5 bases separating them. Per germline, CDR1 MNHEY and CDR2 SVGEGT. The CDR3: CASSYSPTYEQYF. The CDR3 DNA reads as TGTGCCAGCAGTTACTCGCCGACCTACGAGCAGTACTTC.

This clone was recorded only once. J is TRBJ1-5 and V is TRBV7-9; weak D call: TRBD1 (5 bases). This CDR3 comprises 14 residues. V lost 3 bases, J lost 3 bases, and 9 bases lay in between. The germline CDR1 and CDR2 sequences are SEHNR and FQNEAQ (reference sequence). The CDR3 region is CASSFDSNNQPQHF. For the CDR3, the DNA is TGTGCCAGCAGCTTTGACAGCAACAATCAGCCCCAGCATTTT.

The chain employs TRBV5-1 and TRBJ2-5; TRBD2 aligns across 7 bases. The junction had 5 bases not matched to a gene; V was cut back by 0 bases and J by 0 bases. The CDR3 loop spans 16 amino acids. CDR1 and CDR2 (germline): SGHRS, YFSETQ. The CDR3 coding sequence is TGCGCCAGCAGCTTGGCTCTAGCGGTTTACCAAGAGACCCAGTACTTC. Translated: CASSLALAVYQETQYF.

This clone was counted between two and nine times. The chain couples TRBV4-3 to TRBJ1-2; 8 nucleotides line up with TRBD1. The V segment lost 1 base and the J segment 8 bases; nucleotides outside the gene matches: 15. The length of the CDR3 is 17 residues. Germline V gene data show CDR1 as LGHNA and CDR2 as YSLEER. The CDR3 protein is CASSQGGPGTGYGGYTF. CDR3 sequence (DNA): TGCGCCAGCAGCCAAGGAGGGCCCGGGACAGGCTATGGCGGCTACACCTTC.